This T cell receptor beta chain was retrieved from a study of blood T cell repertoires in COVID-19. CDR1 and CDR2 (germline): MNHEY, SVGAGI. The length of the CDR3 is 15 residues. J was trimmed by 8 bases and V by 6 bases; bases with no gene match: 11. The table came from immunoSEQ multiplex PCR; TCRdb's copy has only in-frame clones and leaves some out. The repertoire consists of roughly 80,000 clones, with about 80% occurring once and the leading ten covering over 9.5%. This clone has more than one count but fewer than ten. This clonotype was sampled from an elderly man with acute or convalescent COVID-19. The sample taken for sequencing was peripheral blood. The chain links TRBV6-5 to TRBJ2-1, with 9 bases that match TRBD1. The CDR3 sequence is CASRLQQGARDEQFF. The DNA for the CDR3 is TGTGCCAGCAGACTACAACAGGGGGCGCGTGATGAGCAGTTCTTC.